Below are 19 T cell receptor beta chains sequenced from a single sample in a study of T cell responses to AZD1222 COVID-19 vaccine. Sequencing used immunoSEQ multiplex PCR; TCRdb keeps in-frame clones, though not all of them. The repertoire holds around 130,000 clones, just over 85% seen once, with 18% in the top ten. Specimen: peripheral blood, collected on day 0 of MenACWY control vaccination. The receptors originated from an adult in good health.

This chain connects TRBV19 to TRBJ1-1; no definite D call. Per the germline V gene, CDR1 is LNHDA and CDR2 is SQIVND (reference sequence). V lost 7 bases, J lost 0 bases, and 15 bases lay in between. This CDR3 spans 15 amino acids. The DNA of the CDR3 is TGTGCCAGTACCCCGAACACGTTATTGAACACTGAAGCTTTCTTT. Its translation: CASTPNTLLNTEAFF.

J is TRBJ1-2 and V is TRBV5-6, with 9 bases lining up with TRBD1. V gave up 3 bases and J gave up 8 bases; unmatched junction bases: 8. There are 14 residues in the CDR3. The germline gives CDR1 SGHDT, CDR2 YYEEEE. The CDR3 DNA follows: TGTGCCAGCAGCTCATCAGGGACAGGGAGAGGCTACACCTTC. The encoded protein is CASSSSGTGRGYTF.

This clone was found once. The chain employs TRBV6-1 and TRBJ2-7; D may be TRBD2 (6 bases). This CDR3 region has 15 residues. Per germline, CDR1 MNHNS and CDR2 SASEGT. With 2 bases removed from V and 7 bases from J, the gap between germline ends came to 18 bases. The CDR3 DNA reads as TGTGCCAGCAGTGAAACCCCCTGGGGTGCGGGGGAGCAGTACTTC. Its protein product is CASSETPWGAGEQYF.

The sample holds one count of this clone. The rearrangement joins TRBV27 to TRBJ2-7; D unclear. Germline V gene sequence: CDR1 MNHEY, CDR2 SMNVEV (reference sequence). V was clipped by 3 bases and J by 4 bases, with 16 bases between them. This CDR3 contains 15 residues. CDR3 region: CASSFGRGRLYEQYF. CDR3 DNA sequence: TGTGCCAGCAGTTTTGGGCGAGGCCGGCTGTACGAGCAGTACTTC.

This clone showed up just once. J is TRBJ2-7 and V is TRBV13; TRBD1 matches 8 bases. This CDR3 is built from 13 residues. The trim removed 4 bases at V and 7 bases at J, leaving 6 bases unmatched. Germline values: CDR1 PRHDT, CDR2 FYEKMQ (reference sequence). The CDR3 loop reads CASSSRQGWEQYF. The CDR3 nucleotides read TGTGCCAGCAGCTCCCGACAGGGGTGGGAGCAGTACTTC. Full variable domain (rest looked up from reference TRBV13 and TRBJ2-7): AAGVIQSPRHLIKEKRETATLKCYPIPRHDTVYWYQQGPGQDPQFLISFYEKMQSDKGSIPDRFSAQQFSDYHSELNMSSLELGDSALYFCASSSRQGWEQYFGPGTRLTVT.

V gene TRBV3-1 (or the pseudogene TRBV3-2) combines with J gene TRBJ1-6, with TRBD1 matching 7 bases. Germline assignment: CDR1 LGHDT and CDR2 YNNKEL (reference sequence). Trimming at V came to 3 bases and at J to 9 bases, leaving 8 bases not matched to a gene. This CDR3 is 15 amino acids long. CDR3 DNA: TGTGCCAGCAGCCAGACGACAGGGCGAAGTTCACCCCTCCACTTT. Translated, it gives CASSQTTGRSSPLHF.

CDR3 loop: CASGRTGGYGYTF. DNA of the CDR3: TGTGCCAGCGGTAGGACAGGGGGCTATGGCTACACCTTC. The chain joins TRBV28 to TRBJ1-2; 10 bases fit TRBD1. Germline loops: CDR1 MDHEN, CDR2 SYDVKM. CDR3 length equals 13 residues. The ends lost 8 bases at V and 4 bases at J; junction bases unmatched: 4.

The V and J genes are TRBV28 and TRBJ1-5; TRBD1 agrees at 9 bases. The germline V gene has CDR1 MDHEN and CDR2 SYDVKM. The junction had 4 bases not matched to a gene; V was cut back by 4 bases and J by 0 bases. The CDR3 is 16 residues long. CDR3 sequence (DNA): TGTGCCAGCAGTTACGGACAGGGGAATAGCAATCAGCCCCAGCATTTT. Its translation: CASSYGQGNSNQPQHF.

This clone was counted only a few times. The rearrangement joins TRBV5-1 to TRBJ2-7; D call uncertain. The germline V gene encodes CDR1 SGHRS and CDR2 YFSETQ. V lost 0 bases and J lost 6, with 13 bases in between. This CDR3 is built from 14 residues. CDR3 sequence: CASSLDGPSAEQYF. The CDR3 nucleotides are TGCGCCAGCAGCTTGGACGGGCCTTCTGCCGAGCAGTACTTC.

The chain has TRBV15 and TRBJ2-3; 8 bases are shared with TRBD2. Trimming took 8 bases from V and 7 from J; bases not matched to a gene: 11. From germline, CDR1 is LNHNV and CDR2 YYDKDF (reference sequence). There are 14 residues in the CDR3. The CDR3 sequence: CATASGSNLYTQYF. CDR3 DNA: TGTGCCACCGCGAGCGGGAGTAATCTGTATACGCAGTATTTT. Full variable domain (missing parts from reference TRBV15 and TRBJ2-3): DAMVIQNPRYQVTQFGKPVTLSCSQTLNHNVMYWYQQKSSQAPKLLFHYYDKDFNNEADTPDNFQSRRPNTSFCFLDIRSPGLGDTAMYLCATASGSNLYTQYFGPGTRLTVL.

The CDR3 DNA sequence: TGCGCCAGCAGCCAAGCAAGGTCGAGCGGGACCTACGAGCAGTACTTC. This sequence encodes CASSQARSSGTYEQYF. The J gene is TRBJ2-7, the V gene TRBV4-1; TRBD2 matches 7 bases. There are 16 residues in the CDR3. Germline CDR1 MGHRA, CDR2 YSYEKL. The V segment lost 1 base and the J segment 2 bases; nucleotides outside the gene matches: 8.

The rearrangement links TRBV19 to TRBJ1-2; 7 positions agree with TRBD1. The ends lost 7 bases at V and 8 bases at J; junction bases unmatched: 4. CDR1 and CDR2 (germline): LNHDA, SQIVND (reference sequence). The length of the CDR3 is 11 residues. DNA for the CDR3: TGTGCCAGTATTTGGGACAGCGGCTACACCTTC. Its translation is CASIWDSGYTF.

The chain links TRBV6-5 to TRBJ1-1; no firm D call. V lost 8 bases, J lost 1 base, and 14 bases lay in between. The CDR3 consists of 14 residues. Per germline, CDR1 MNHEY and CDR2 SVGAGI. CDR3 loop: CASRDVGSNTEAFF. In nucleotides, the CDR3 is TGTGCCAGCCGGGATGTAGGGTCGAACACTGAAGCTTTCTTT.

CDR3 sequence reads: CASSWPPTGLVNNEQFF. The CDR3 region has the DNA TGTGCCAGCAGCTGGCCCCCAACCGGACTAGTTAATAATGAGCAGTTCTTC. The chain couples TRBV5-4 to TRBJ2-1; TRBD2 matches 7 bases. Unmatched junction bases numbered 16, after V lost 3 bases and J lost 7 bases. The CDR3 totals 17 residues. From germline, CDR1 is SGHNT and CDR2 YYREEE (reference sequence).

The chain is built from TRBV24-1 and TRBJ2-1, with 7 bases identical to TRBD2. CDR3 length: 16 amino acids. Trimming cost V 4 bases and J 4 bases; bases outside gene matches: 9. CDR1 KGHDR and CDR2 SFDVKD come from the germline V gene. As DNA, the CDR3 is TGTGCCACCAGTGACTCCGCGGTAGCGGGTTACAATGAGCAGTTCTTC. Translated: CATSDSAVAGYNEQFF.

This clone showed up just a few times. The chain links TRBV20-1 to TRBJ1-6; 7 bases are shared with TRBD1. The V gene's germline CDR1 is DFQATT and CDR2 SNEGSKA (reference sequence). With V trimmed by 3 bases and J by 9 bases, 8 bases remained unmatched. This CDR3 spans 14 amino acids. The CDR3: CSASLGRGSSPLHF. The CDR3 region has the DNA TGCAGTGCTAGTTTGGGCAGGGGGAGTTCACCCCTCCACTTT.

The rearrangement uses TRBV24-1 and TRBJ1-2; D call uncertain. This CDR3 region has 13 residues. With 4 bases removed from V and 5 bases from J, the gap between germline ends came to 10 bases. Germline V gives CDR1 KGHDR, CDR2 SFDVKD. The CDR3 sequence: CATSDGPAYGYTF. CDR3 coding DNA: TGTGCCACCAGTGACGGACCGGCGTATGGCTACACCTTC.

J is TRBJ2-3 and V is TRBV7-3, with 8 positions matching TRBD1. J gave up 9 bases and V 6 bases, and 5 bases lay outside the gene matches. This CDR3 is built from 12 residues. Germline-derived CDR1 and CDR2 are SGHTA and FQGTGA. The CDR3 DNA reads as TGTGCCAGCAGTACCTACAGGGGGACGCAGTATTTT. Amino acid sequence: CASSTYRGTQYF.

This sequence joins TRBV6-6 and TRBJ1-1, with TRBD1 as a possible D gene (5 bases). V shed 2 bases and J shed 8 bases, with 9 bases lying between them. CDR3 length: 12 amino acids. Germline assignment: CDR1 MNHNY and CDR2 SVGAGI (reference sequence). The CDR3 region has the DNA TGTGCCAGCAGTTACCGAGGGGTCGAAGCTTTCTTT. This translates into CASSYRGVEAFF.